These T cell receptor beta chains were read from a single sample in a study of neurological immune-mediated disorders. TCRdb used MiXCR to reprocess the 5' RACE reads, holding one entry per CDR3 protein. The table lists tens of thousands of distinct CDR3 sequences, approximately 12% of them singletons. The sample taken for sequencing was PBMCs. The receptors derive from a female donor in good health. CDR3s include the opening cysteine and the closing phenylalanine or tryptophan. A D gene is named only where the DNA matches it firmly. Part of the rows lack a size; the others show once, few, many or a class for expanded clones.

cdr3_nt	cdr3_aa	d_call	j_call	v_call	clone_size
TGCGCCAGCAGCTTGGACTCTGGGGAGTACAATGAGCAGTTCTTC	CASSLDSGEYNEQFF	.	TRBJ2-1	TRBV5-1	many
TGCAGTGCTTACGTCGCGGACAGCTTGAACACTGAAGCTTTCTTT	CSAYVADSLNTEAFF	.	TRBJ1-1	TRBV20-1	many
TGTGCCAGCAGTGAAGTAGGGCTAGCGGGGATCAATGAGCAGTTCTTC	CASSEVGLAGINEQFF	TRBD2	TRBJ2-1	TRBV6-1	many
TGTGCCAGCAGCGTTTCGACAGGGGGCTATGGCTACACCTTC	CASSVSTGGYGYTF	TRBD1	TRBJ1-2	TRBV9	many
TGCGCCAGCAGCACAAGGACAGGGGGGAATTCACCCCTCCACTTT	CASSTRTGGNSPLHF	TRBD1	TRBJ1-6	TRBV5-1	many
TGTGCCAGCAGTCCTAGCGGGGGGGCCGGAGATACGCAGTATTTT	CASSPSGGAGDTQYF	TRBD2	TRBJ2-3	TRBV12-3/TRBV12-4	many
TGTGCCAGCAGTGAAGCAAGGGGGGCGCTGAACACCGGGGAGCTGTTTTTT	CASSEARGALNTGELFF	.	TRBJ2-2	TRBV6-1	medium-sized
TGCAGCGGGAGGATGAACACTGAAGCTTTCTTT	CSGRMNTEAFF	.	TRBJ1-1	TRBV29-1	few
TGTGCCATCAGTGTGGGCAATGAGCAGTTCTTC	CAISVGNEQFF	.	TRBJ2-1	TRBV10-3	many
TGTGCCAGCAGCTTATCGGTGGGGGAGCAGTACTTC	CASSLSVGEQYF	.	TRBJ2-7	TRBV7-9	.
TGTGCCATCAGTGAGTCCTCTGAAGCTTTCTTT	CAISESSEAFF	.	TRBJ1-1	TRBV10-3	many
TGCGCCAGCAGCTCAGGACTCTCCCCGGGCGCAGATACGCAGTATTTT	CASSSGLSPGADTQYF	.	TRBJ2-3	TRBV5-1	many
TGTGCCAGCAGCTGGGGTGAGGACACTGAAGCTTTCTTT	CASSWGEDTEAFF	.	TRBJ1-1	TRBV7-9	many
TGTGCCAGCAGTTTATGGGGGCGCGATGGCTACACCTTC	CASSLWGRDGYTF	.	TRBJ1-2	TRBV27	few
TGTGCCAGTCTCCTACAGGGGAATCAGCCCCAGCATTTT	CASLLQGNQPQHF	TRBD1	TRBJ1-5	TRBV28	.
TGTGCCAGCAGTTTAGCCGGACTAGCGGCTTACAATGAGCAGTTCTTC	CASSLAGLAAYNEQFF	TRBD2	TRBJ2-1	TRBV12-3/TRBV12-4	many
TGTGCCAGCAGCCTCAGCGGACCCGGGAACACTGAAGCTTTCTTT	CASSLSGPGNTEAFF	.	TRBJ1-1	TRBV7-6	many
TGTGCCAGCAGCCCCTGGGACAGGGAGGATGGCTACACCTTC	CASSPWDREDGYTF	TRBD1	TRBJ1-2	TRBV3-1	many
TGTGCCAGCAGCTTACCCCGGGACCCGCGCACAGATACGCAGTATTTT	CASSLPRDPRTDTQYF	.	TRBJ2-3	TRBV7-3	many
TGCAGTATTAGGGGACTTACAGGTTACGAGCAGTACTTC	CSIRGLTGYEQYF	.	TRBJ2-7	TRBV20-1	many
TGCGCCAGCAGGATTAGGGGGGGCTTGGAGGAAAAACTGTTTTTT	CASRIRGGLEEKLFF	.	TRBJ1-4	TRBV5-1	many
TGCAGCGTTGAAAGGTCTGAAAAACTGTTTTTT	CSVERSEKLFF	.	TRBJ1-4	TRBV29-1	many
TGCGCCAGCAGCTTGGAGGGACAGCCTATTGGCTACACCTTC	CASSLEGQPIGYTF	TRBD1	TRBJ1-2	TRBV5-1	many
TGTGCCAGCAGCCAATCCGCCGACGACAGTTCCTACGAGCAGTACTTC	CASSQSADDSSYEQYF	.	TRBJ2-7	TRBV3-1	few
TGTGCCAGCAGCCCCTCGACAGGGATTGCTCAGCCCCAGCATTTT	CASSPSTGIAQPQHF	TRBD1	TRBJ1-5	TRBV7-9	many
TGCAGTGCTAGAGATAGGGGGCGGGGACTAGCTTCCGAGCAGTACTTC	CSARDRGRGLASEQYF	TRBD2	TRBJ2-7	TRBV20-1	many
TGCGCCAGCAGTGATTCCCCGGGGGGGACTTACGAGCAGTACTTC	CASSDSPGGTYEQYF	TRBD2	TRBJ2-7	TRBV10-2	many
TGTGCCAGCAGTTTACAGGAGACACTATACGAGCAGTACTTC	CASSLQETLYEQYF	.	TRBJ2-7	TRBV6-5	many
TGCAGCGTGCTAGGGTCCCTTACGAACACTGAAGCTTTCTTT	CSVLGSLTNTEAFF	.	TRBJ1-1	TRBV29-1	many
TGTGCCAGCAGTTACCAGGGGCGCCCGGGCACCGGGGAGCTGTTTTTT	CASSYQGRPGTGELFF	.	TRBJ2-2	TRBV6-5	many
TGTGCCAGCAGACCCCCGCGGGGTCAGTCTCGCTATGAGCAGTTCTTC	CASRPPRGQSRYEQFF	.	TRBJ2-1	TRBV6-5	many
TGCGCCAGCAGCCAAGATGGGCGAATCCAAGAGACCCAGTACTTC	CASSQDGRIQETQYF	.	TRBJ2-5	TRBV4-1	.
TGTGCCAGCAGCCAAGACCTGGGAACCTACGAGCAGTACTTC	CASSQDLGTYEQYF	.	TRBJ2-7	TRBV14	many
TGTGCCAGCAGTGAAGTCGTAGGGTTTGCCGGGGAGCTGTTTTTT	CASSEVVGFAGELFF	.	TRBJ2-2	TRBV6-1	many
TGTGCCAGCCTTTTCGGGGCTGAAGCTTTCTTT	CASLFGAEAFF	.	TRBJ1-1	TRBV2	many
TGTGCCAGCAGCCAAGATTTATGGGACGAGCAGTACTTC	CASSQDLWDEQYF	.	TRBJ2-7	TRBV4-2	many
TGTGCCAGCAGCCCAGGCACAGATACGCAGTATTTT	CASSPGTDTQYF	.	TRBJ2-3	TRBV5-6	many
TGTGCCAGCAAAAGAGCGGGGGGGTACACAGATACGCAGTATTTT	CASKRAGGYTDTQYF	TRBD2	TRBJ2-3	TRBV6-5	many
TGCAGTGCTCGGTGGATCGGGGACGGCTACACCTTC	CSARWIGDGYTF	.	TRBJ1-2	TRBV20-1	many
TGTGCCAGCAGCGTAGCCAGCGGGAGTTTGTACGAGCAGTACTTC	CASSVASGSLYEQYF	TRBD2	TRBJ2-7	TRBV9	many
TGTGCCAGCAGCTTATCCACGGAGACCCAGTACTTC	CASSLSTETQYF	.	TRBJ2-5	TRBV7-9	many
TGCGCCAGCAGCTTGGATGGGACTGGGATCTACGAGCAGTACTTC	CASSLDGTGIYEQYF	.	TRBJ2-7	TRBV5-1	many
TGTGCCAGCAGCAGAGGGCGGGGGATAGAGGAGACCCAGTACTTC	CASSRGRGIEETQYF	TRBD2	TRBJ2-5	TRBV7-2	many
TGCGCCAGCAGTGAGGTCGCAGCGGGGGGGCGCGGGGAGCTGTTTTTT	CASSEVAAGGRGELFF	TRBD2	TRBJ2-2	TRBV10-1	many
TGTGCCAGCAGCCAAGCCCCTTCGGGGGGGCAAAGTGAGCAGTTCTTC	CASSQAPSGGQSEQFF	TRBD2	TRBJ2-1	TRBV4-2	.
TGCAGCGCCTGGGGGCGGGAGGGCCAAGGGGAGACCCAGTACTTC	CSAWGREGQGETQYF	TRBD2	TRBJ2-5	TRBV29-1	medium-sized
TGTGCCAGTAGTATCAGATATAATTCACCCCTCCACTTT	CASSIRYNSPLHF	.	TRBJ1-6	TRBV19	few
TGCAGCGCCCGAGGACAGGGCTATGGCTACACCTTC	CSARGQGYGYTF	TRBD1	TRBJ1-2	TRBV29-1	many